The following is a TCR beta chain sequence with its context. The data were produced by immunoSEQ multiplex PCR, yet TCRdb's version contains in-frame clones alone and is incomplete. The sample consists of tens of thousands of clones, less than 90% of them appearing once. The data originate from a study of T cell clones after liver transplantation. V was clipped by 0 bases and J by 0 bases, with 8 bases between them. This CDR3 comprises 16 residues. Germline CDR1 and CDR2: ENHRY and SYGVKD. Source: CD4+ T cells from blood, taken roughly 50 months after liver transplant. The chain combines TRBV10-3 with TRBJ2-2; D is uncertain. This clonotype originated in a human patient who received a liver transplant. Some T cells may be provided by the graft donor. The CDR3 coding sequence is TGTGCCATCAGTGAGTCTGGCCCTTCGAACACCGGGGAGCTGTTTTTT. It yields the protein CAISESGPSNTGELFF.